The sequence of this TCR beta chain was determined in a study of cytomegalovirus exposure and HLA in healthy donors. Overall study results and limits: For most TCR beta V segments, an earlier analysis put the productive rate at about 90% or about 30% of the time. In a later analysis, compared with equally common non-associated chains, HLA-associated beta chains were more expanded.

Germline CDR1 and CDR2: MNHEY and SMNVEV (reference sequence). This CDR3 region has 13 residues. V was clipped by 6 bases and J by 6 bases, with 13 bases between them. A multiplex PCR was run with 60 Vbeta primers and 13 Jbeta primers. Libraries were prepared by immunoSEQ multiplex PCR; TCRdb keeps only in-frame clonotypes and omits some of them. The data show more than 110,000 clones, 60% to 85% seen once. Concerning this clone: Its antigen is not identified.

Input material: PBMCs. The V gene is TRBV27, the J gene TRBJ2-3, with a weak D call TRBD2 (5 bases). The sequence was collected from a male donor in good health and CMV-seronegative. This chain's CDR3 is CASRGSVWDTQYF. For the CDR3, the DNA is TGTGCCAGCAGGGGTAGCGTGTGGGATACGCAGTATTTT.